The present T cell receptor beta chain was sequenced within a study of control samples from healthy donors and cancer patients. The assay was immunoSEQ multiplex PCR, and TCRdb's table has in-frame clones only and misses some. This table has 190,000 or so clones, 90% to 95% appearing once. Germline V gene sequence: CDR1 SGHRS, CDR2 YFSETQ. This CDR3 contains 15 residues. V was shortened by 1 base and J by 7 bases, with 14 bases between the two germline ends. Sample: blood. The chain links TRBV5-1 to TRBJ2-2; D gene uncertain. This sequence was found in a man aged 18 to 30 in good health. CDR3 residues: CASSLPLPEDGELFF. DNA of the CDR3: TGCGCCAGCAGCTTGCCCCTGCCGGAAGACGGGGAGCTGTTTTTT.